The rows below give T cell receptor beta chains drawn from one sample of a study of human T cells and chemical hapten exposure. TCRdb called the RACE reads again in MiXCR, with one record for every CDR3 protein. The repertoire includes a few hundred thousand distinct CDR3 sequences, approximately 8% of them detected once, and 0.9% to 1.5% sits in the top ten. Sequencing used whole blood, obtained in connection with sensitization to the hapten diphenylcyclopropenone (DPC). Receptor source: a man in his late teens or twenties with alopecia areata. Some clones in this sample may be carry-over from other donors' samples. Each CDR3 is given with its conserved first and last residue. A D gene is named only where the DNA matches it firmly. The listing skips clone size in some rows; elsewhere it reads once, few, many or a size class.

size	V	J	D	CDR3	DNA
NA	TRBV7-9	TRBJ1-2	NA	CASSLEGEFAGYTF	TGTGCCAGCAGCTTAGAGGGCGAGTTCGCCGGCTACACCTTC
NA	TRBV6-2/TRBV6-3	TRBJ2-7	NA	CASSQRTASSYEQYF	TGTGCCAGCAGTCAAAGGACCGCAAGCTCCTACGAGCAGTACTTC
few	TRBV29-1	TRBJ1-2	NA	CSALESEGYTF	TGCAGCGCTTTGGAATCCGAGGGCTACACCTTC
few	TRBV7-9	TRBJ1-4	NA	CASSLSVDPTNEKLFF	TGTGCCAGCAGCTTATCCGTCGATCCAACTAATGAAAAACTGTTTTTT
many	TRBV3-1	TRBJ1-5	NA	CASSQRYINQPQHF	TGTGCCAGCAGCCAAAGGTACATCAATCAGCCCCAGCATTTT
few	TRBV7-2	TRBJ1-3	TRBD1	CASSRTGGRSGNTIYF	TGTGCCAGCAGCAGAACAGGGGGCAGGTCTGGAAACACCATATATTTT
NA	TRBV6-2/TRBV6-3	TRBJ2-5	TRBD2	CASSKPGLAGEETQYF	TGTGCCAGCAGTAAACCGGGACTAGCGGGAGAAGAGACCCAGTACTTC
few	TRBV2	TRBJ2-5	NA	CASRRTQETQYF	TGTGCCAGCAGGCGGACCCAGGAGACCCAGTACTTC
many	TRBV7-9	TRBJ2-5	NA	CASAAGLHGRETQYF	TGTGCCAGCGCCGCGGGACTCCATGGACGAGAGACCCAGTACTTC
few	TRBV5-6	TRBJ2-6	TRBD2	CASSFRTSGLSGANVLTF	TGTGCCAGCAGCTTCCGGACTAGCGGCTTATCTGGGGCCAACGTCCTGACTTTC
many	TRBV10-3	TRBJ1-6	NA	CAISEKTLQGLNSPLHF	TGTGCCATCAGTGAGAAAACCCTACAGGGCCTTAATTCACCCCTCCACTTT
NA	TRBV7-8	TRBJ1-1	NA	CASREKRGGNTEAFF	TGTGCCAGCAGAGAAAAAAGGGGAGGGAACACTGAAGCTTTCTTT
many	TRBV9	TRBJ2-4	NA	CASSAIQGKLAKNIQYF	TGTGCCAGCAGCGCCATTCAAGGGAAGCTAGCCAAAAACATTCAGTACTTC
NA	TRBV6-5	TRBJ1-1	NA	CASSYFPGDTEAFF	TGTGCCAGCAGTTATTTTCCAGGGGACACTGAAGCTTTCTTT
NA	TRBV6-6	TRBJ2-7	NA	CASSRRDGLTYEQYF	TGTGCCAGCAGCCGCCGGGACGGACTAACCTACGAGCAGTACTTC
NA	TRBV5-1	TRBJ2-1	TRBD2	CASSPGPITGTSGPSYNEQFF	TGCGCCAGCAGCCCCGGACCGATAACCGGGACTAGCGGTCCCTCCTACAATGAGCAGTTCTTC
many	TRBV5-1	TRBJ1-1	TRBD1	CASSLGTGGLAFF	TGCGCCAGCAGCTTAGGGACAGGGGGCTTAGCTTTCTTT
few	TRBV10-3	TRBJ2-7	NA	CAIRGDNYYEQYF	TGTGCCATCAGGGGGGACAACTACTACGAGCAGTACTTC
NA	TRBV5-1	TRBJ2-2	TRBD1	CATTTGSRTGELFF	TGCGCCACCACGACAGGGTCTCGCACCGGGGAGCTGTTTTTT
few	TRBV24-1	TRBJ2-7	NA	CATSETGTPDEQYF	TGTGCCACCAGTGAAACCGGGACCCCTGACGAGCAGTACTTC
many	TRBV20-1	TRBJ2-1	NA	CSAQDARRGGNEQFF	TGCAGTGCCCAGGATGCGCGTCGAGGGGGCAATGAGCAGTTCTTC
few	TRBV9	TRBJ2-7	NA	CASSVAGSGETYEQYF	TGTGCCAGCAGCGTAGCAGGGTCGGGGGAGACCTACGAGCAGTACTTC
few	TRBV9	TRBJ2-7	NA	CASSVDIEGYEQYF	TGTGCCAGCAGCGTAGATATAGAAGGCTACGAGCAGTACTTC
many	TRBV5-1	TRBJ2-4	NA	CASSPIRGFAKNIQYF	TGCGCCAGCAGCCCGATCCGGGGGTTCGCCAAAAACATTCAGTACTTC
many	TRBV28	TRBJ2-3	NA	CASIPAWRSADTQYF	TGTGCCAGCATACCCGCTTGGCGATCCGCAGATACGCAGTATTTT
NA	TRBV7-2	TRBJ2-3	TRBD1	CASSSDRDDTQYF	TGTGCCAGCAGCTCCGACAGGGACGATACGCAGTATTTT
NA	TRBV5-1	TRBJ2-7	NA	CASSLDSSSYEQYF	TGCGCCAGCAGCCTGGATTCGAGCTCCTACGAGCAGTACTTC
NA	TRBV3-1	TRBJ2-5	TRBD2	CASSWTSGEVETQYF	TGTGCCAGCAGCTGGACTAGCGGGGAAGTAGAGACCCAGTACTTC
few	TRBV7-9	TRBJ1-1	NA	CASSFTTNTEAFF	TGTGCCAGCAGCTTTACGACTAACACTGAAGCTTTCTTT
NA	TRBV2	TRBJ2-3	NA	CASGTDQDTQYF	TGTGCCAGCGGTACAGACCAAGATACGCAGTATTTT
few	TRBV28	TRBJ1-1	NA	CASSLQVEAFF	TGTGCCAGCAGTTTGCAGGTAGAAGCTTTCTTT
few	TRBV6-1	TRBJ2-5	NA	CASIRVPEETQYF	TGTGCCAGCATCAGGGTCCCCGAAGAGACCCAGTACTTC
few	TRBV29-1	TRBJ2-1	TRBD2	CSAQLAGVYNEQFF	TGCAGCGCCCAACTAGCGGGAGTCTACAATGAGCAGTTCTTC
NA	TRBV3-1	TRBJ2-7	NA	CASSQGPGWMSYEQYF	TGTGCCAGCAGCCAAGGGCCAGGGTGGATGTCCTACGAGCAGTACTTC